This TCR beta chain derives from a study of blood T cell repertoires in COVID-19. Across the whole study: Sites across the United States, Italy and Spain contributed samples from acute and convalescent COVID-19. T cells, B-cell-depleted T cells, or PBMCs supplied cDNA or gDNA.

Here immunoSEQ multiplex PCR was the method, and the copy in TCRdb shows in-frame clones only, minus some. The table has about 400,000 clones, roughly nine tenths seen once. Trimming removed 4 bases at V and 1 base at J, with 13 bases between. The CDR3 runs 15 residues. Germline loops: CDR1 SGHDN, CDR2 FVKESK. Clinical histories supplied by participants themselves formed the basis of cohort assignment. The recovered donors of Cohort 3 showed two negative PCRs, clearance, or symptom resolution. The specimen was PBMCs or T cells enriched from blood (not recorded which). The sequence was collected from a woman aged 25-40 years who had recovered from COVID-19. The chain recombines TRBV14 with TRBJ1-2; D is unresolved. CDR3 coding DNA: TGTGCCAGCAGCCCAAGAGGGTCGATTAACTATGGCTACACCTTC. Protein: CASSPRGSINYGYTF.